This T cell receptor (beta chain) is from a study of blood T cells in healthy people across ages. Study context: Template switching retrieved approximately one barcoded beta molecule for each two T cells.

The CDR3 has 16 amino acids. The V gene lost 3 bases and the J gene lost 4 bases, with 16 bases spanning the gap. Germline CDR1 is SGHTA and CDR2 is FQGNSA. The authors ran a second PCR of about 6 to 11 cycles using a sample-barcoded 5' primer and a J-beta primer mix. In TCRdb, the 5' RACE reads were re-called with MiXCR into one record per CDR3 protein. The sample shows around 1,800,000 distinct CDR3 sequences, more than 35% of them seen only once. This clonotype was picked up a small number of times. Sequences were obtained from blood. The receptor was derived from a human donor in good health. The chain is built from TRBV7-2 and TRBJ2-1; either TRBD1 or TRBD2 may supply D (6 bases each). This CDR3 reads CASSFMLWGAYNEQFF. The CDR3 region has the DNA TGTGCCAGCAGCTTCATGCTATGGGGGGCGTACAATGAGCAGTTCTTC.